Each of the 23 T cell receptor beta chains below was sequenced from the same sample in a study of blood T cell repertoires in COVID-19. TCRdb keeps only in-frame clones here, not all; method: immunoSEQ multiplex PCR. In the table there are 300,000 or so clones, about nine tenths of which are singletons. The specimen was peripheral blood. These receptor sequences come from a man between 45 and 60 years old with active or convalescent COVID-19.

V gene TRBV9 combines with J gene TRBJ1-5, with 11 bases lining up with TRBD1. CDR3 length: 15 amino acids. Germline V gene lookup returns CDR1 SGDLS and CDR2 YYNGEE. After removal of 0 bases from V and 5 bases from J, the junction contained 1 base not matched to a gene. CDR3 nucleotides: TGTGCCAGCAGCGTAGGGGGACAGGGGGATCAGCCCCAGCATTTT. It codes for CASSVGGQGDQPQHF.

This chain joins TRBV9 and TRBJ1-1, with TRBD1 identical over 7 bases. Losses at the gene ends were 0 bases for V and 3 bases for J; bases not matched to a gene: 2. There are 14 residues in the CDR3. CDR1 SGDLS and CDR2 YYNGEE come from the germline V gene. The CDR3 protein is CASSVGTGDTEAFF. The CDR3 DNA reads TGTGCCAGCAGCGTAGGAACAGGGGACACTGAAGCTTTCTTT.

The gene calls are TRBV24-1 and TRBJ1-5; 8 nucleotides agree with TRBD1. Germline V gene lookup returns CDR1 KGHDR and CDR2 SFDVKD. The J segment lost 5 bases and the V segment lost 4 bases, leaving 3 bases of the junction unmatched. CDR3 length: 14 amino acids. This CDR3 reads CATSEPGQDQPQHF. CDR3 bases: TGTGCCACCAGTGAACCGGGACAGGATCAGCCCCAGCATTTT.

This clone was found once. CDR3: CASSPYSGSIQYF. The DNA of the CDR3 is TGTGCCAGCAGCCCTTACTCGGGGAGCATTCAGTACTTC. This chain connects TRBV7-2 to TRBJ2-4; TRBD2 is a possible D gene (5 bases). V lost 5 bases, J lost 9 bases, and 14 bases lay in between. The CDR3 is 13 residues long. Germline V gene lookup returns CDR1 SGHTA and CDR2 FQGNSA.

This chain connects TRBV18 to TRBJ1-6, with 8 positions matching TRBD1. This CDR3 contains 16 residues. From germline, CDR1 is KGHSH and CDR2 LQKENI. Trimming at V came to 5 bases and at J to 7 bases, leaving 10 bases not matched to a gene. Written as DNA, the CDR3 is TGTGCCAGCTCAGCAGGACAGGGAAGTGTAAATTCACCCCTCCACTTT. Residues: CASSAGQGSVNSPLHF.

This rearrangement joins TRBV15 to TRBJ1-5; D gene ambiguous. V lost 1 base and J lost 2, with 6 bases in between. Germline CDR1 and CDR2: LNHNV and YYDKDF (reference sequence). The CDR3 length is 14 residues. CDR3 sequence (DNA): TGTGCCACCAGCAGAGGAGGTGGCAATCAGCCCCAGCATTTT. Protein: CATSRGGGNQPQHF.

The rearrangement joins TRBV6-1 to TRBJ1-5; D perhaps matches TRBD1 (6 bases). Deletions cut 0 bases from V and 2 bases from J, with 17 bases between. The germline CDR1 and CDR2 sequences are MNHNS and SASEGT. The CDR3 spans 18 residues. CDR3 residues: CASSEAGGAGWGNQPQHF. As DNA, the CDR3 is TGTGCCAGCAGTGAAGCTGGGGGGGCCGGATGGGGCAATCAGCCCCAGCATTTT.

The gene calls are TRBV11-3 and TRBJ2-1; tentative D call: TRBD1 (5 bases). Germline loops: CDR1 SGHNT, CDR2 YENEEA. Trimming cost V 8 bases and J 4 bases, with 12 bases left between them. This CDR3 is 13 amino acids long. DNA of the CDR3: TGTGCCAGCGGTCAGGGCCGTTACAATGAGCAGTTCTTC. Protein sequence: CASGQGRYNEQFF.

CDR3 region: CASSVTLAGGDEQFF. In DNA, the CDR3 is TGTGCCAGCAGCGTGACCCTAGCGGGGGGGGACGAGCAGTTCTTC. This chain uses TRBV7-2 with TRBJ2-1, with TRBD2 matching 12 bases. V dropped 5 bases and J dropped 10; count of bases not matched to a gene: 9. Germline CDR1 reads SGHTA; CDR2 reads FQGNSA. This CDR3 comprises 15 residues.

The chain employs TRBV7-8 and TRBJ2-7; 14 positions agree with TRBD2. Germline assignment: CDR1 SGHVS and CDR2 FQNEAQ. J gave up 2 bases and V 5 bases, and 11 bases lay outside the gene matches. This CDR3 comprises 18 residues. CDR3 sequence reads: CASSRGGLAGGVPYEQYF. Written as DNA, the CDR3 is TGTGCCAGCAGCCGAGGAGGACTAGCGGGAGGAGTTCCCTACGAGCAGTACTTC.

The chain uses TRBV5-1 and TRBJ1-2; 9 bases map to TRBD1. The V and J ends lost 5 bases and 6 bases, in that order; junction bases with no gene match: 2. This CDR3 spans 12 amino acids. Germline V gene data show CDR1 as SGHRS and CDR2 as YFSETQ. CDR3 sequence: CASRGQGDGYTF. CDR3 DNA: TGCGCCAGCAGGGGACAGGGAGATGGCTACACCTTC.

The chain links TRBV29-1 to TRBJ1-2; D uncertain. This CDR3 region has 14 residues. CDR1 and CDR2 from the germline V gene are SQVTM and ANQGSEA. V lost 0 bases, J lost 4 bases, and 12 bases lay in between. The CDR3 DNA is TGCAGCGTTGAAGAAACCCTGGAGGGCTATGGCTACACCTTC. This gives the protein CSVEETLEGYGYTF.

The V gene is TRBV7-2, the J gene TRBJ1-2; D may be TRBD1 (5 bases). Germline assignment: CDR1 SGHTA and CDR2 FQGNSA. This CDR3 has 14 residues. The ends were cut back, 5 bases at V and 4 bases at J, with 14 bases in the middle. CDR3 in DNA: TGTGCCAGCAGCCCAAACTTAGACAGCTATGGCTACACCTTC. Amino acids: CASSPNLDSYGYTF.

The chain joins TRBV30 to TRBJ1-2; 8 bases agree with TRBD1. The length of the CDR3 is 12 residues. The germline V gene has CDR1 GTSNPN and CDR2 SVGIG (reference sequence). Trimming at V came to 2 bases and at J to 9 bases, leaving 5 bases not matched to a gene. Written as DNA, the CDR3 is TGTGCCTGGAGTTACAGGGGGGTCAGCTACACCTTC. Translation gives CAWSYRGVSYTF.

This clone appeared a single time. The chain has TRBV5-1 and TRBJ2-1, with TRBD1 identical over 7 bases. CDR1 SGHRS and CDR2 YFSETQ come from the germline V gene. J gave up 6 bases and V 0 bases, and 3 bases lay outside the gene matches. CDR3 length: 14 amino acids. The DNA of the CDR3 is TGCGCCAGCAGCTTGGGTAGGACAGGCAATGAGCAGTTCTTC. Translation: CASSLGRTGNEQFF.

CDR3 sequence reads: CATSRESRQDNEQFF. For the CDR3, the DNA is TGTGCCACCAGCAGAGAAAGTAGACAGGACAATGAGCAGTTCTTC. The gene calls are TRBV15 and TRBJ2-1, with D possibly matching TRBD1 (6 bases). The germline V and J ends were trimmed by 0 bases and 5 bases, with 11 bases remaining between them. The CDR3 has 15 residues. The germline V gene has CDR1 LNHNV and CDR2 YYDKDF (reference sequence).

The V call is TRBV10-3, the J call TRBJ1-2, with TRBD1 identical over 8 bases. The V gene's germline CDR1 is ENHRY and CDR2 SYGVKD. V shed 10 bases, J shed 4 bases, and the junction held 2 bases outside the gene matches. CDR3 length: 11 residues. Written as DNA, the CDR3 is TGTGCCACAACAGGGGGCTATGGCTACACCTTC. Amino acids: CATTGGYGYTF.

A few counts support this clone. This rearrangement joins TRBV11-2 to TRBJ2-3; D is ambiguous. Trimming took off 3 bases at V and 0 bases at J, with 7 bases between the two ends. The germline V gene has CDR1 SGHAT and CDR2 FQNNGV. CDR3 length: 14 amino acids. In DNA form, the CDR3 reads TGTGCCAGCAGCTTGGCGGTGAGCACAGATACGCAGTATTTT. Its translation is CASSLAVSTDTQYF.

The V and J genes are TRBV6-6 and TRBJ2-7; TRBD1 is a possible D gene (5 bases). Germline V gene data show CDR1 as MNHNY and CDR2 as SVGAGI (reference sequence). CDR3 length: 15 residues. Trimming took 8 bases from V and 4 from J, leaving 21 bases between them. The CDR3 reads CASQGETFGMYEQYF. In DNA form, the CDR3 reads TGTGCCAGCCAGGGTGAGACATTTGGGATGTACGAGCAGTACTTC.

This clone has only one observation. The chain joins TRBV7-2 to TRBJ1-2, with 7 bases fitting TRBD1. The trim removed 5 bases at V and 7 bases at J, leaving 10 bases unmatched. This CDR3 has 14 residues. Germline values: CDR1 SGHTA, CDR2 FQGNSA. CDR3 in DNA: TGTGCCAGCAGCGTACCGGGACAGTTTAGTGGCTACACCTTC. Translation gives CASSVPGQFSGYTF.

This clone was recorded only once. The gene calls are TRBV19 and TRBJ2-3; TRBD1 matches 8 bases. The junction had 8 bases not matched to a gene; V was cut back by 3 bases and J by 12 bases. The germline V gene has CDR1 LNHDA and CDR2 SQIVND (reference sequence). The CDR3 consists of 13 residues. This chain's CDR3 is CASSMDRVDPQYF. The CDR3 DNA reads TGTGCCAGTAGTATGGACAGGGTAGATCCCCAGTATTTT.

The genes are TRBV30 and TRBJ1-1; D unclear. V was pared by 1 base and J by 11 bases, with 14 bases between. Germline V lookup: CDR1 GTSNPN, CDR2 SVGIG (reference sequence). The CDR3 length is 12 residues. The CDR3 sequence is CAWSETGSRAFF. CDR3 bases: TGTGCCTGGAGTGAAACGGGAAGTCGGGCTTTCTTT.

This chain joins TRBV6-5 and TRBJ1-2, with 7 bases matching TRBD1. The junction had 8 bases not matched to a gene; V was cut back by 10 bases and J by 6 bases. Germline assignment: CDR1 MNHEY and CDR2 SVGAGI. The CDR3 extends over 12 amino acids. The CDR3 is CATFAGGDGYTF. CDR3 sequence (DNA): TGTGCCACCTTCGCAGGGGGAGATGGCTACACCTTC.